What follows are 13 T cell receptor beta chains derived from one specimen sequenced in a study of T cell changes during pregnancy in multiple sclerosis. The protocol was immunoSEQ multiplex PCR, while the TCRdb copy is restricted to in-frame clones and leaves out a portion. Among 85,000 to 130,000 clones listed, about 90% were seen once. Source: peripheral blood, taken after pregnancy. These receptors originate from a female donor with multiple sclerosis, enrolled in a pregnancy study.

The chain joins TRBV6-6 to TRBJ1-3, with D uncertain. V lost 2 bases to trimming and J lost 0 bases, with 8 bases between them. The CDR3 is made up of 15 amino acids. In germline, CDR1 is MNHNY, CDR2 SVGAGI (reference sequence). The CDR3 spells CASSYKGVSGNTIYF. The CDR3 DNA follows: TGTGCCAGCAGTTACAAGGGAGTCTCTGGAAACACCATATATTTT.

The chain recombines TRBV10-3 with TRBJ1-2; D is unclear. This CDR3 is 15 amino acids long. V was trimmed by 4 bases and J by 8 bases, leaving 20 bases between them. The germline gives CDR1 ENHRY, CDR2 SYGVKD. In nucleotides, the CDR3 is TGTGCCATCAGTGGAATGGGCCTCGAGGGCTACGGCTACACCTTC. It yields the protein CAISGMGLEGYGYTF.

The V and J genes are TRBV11-3 and TRBJ2-3, with TRBD2 matching 10 bases. Germline V gene data show CDR1 as SGHNT and CDR2 as YENEEA. Unmatched junction bases numbered 8, after V lost 4 bases and J lost 4 bases. The CDR3 contains 16 residues. The CDR3, as DNA: TGTGCCAGCAGCTGCGCGAGCGGGGGGGCCTCAGATACGCAGTATTTT. It codes for CASSCASGGASDTQYF.

V gene TRBV30 combines with J gene TRBJ2-3; D unresolved. This CDR3 comprises 13 residues. CDR1 and CDR2 from the germline V gene are GTSNPN and SVGIG (reference sequence). Trimming shortened V by 0 bases and J by 3 bases, and 7 bases separated the two germline ends. The CDR3 here is CAWSVLRTDTQYF. In DNA, the CDR3 is TGTGCCTGGAGTGTCCTCAGGACAGATACGCAGTATTTT.

The chain is built from TRBV5-6 and TRBJ2-6; 7 nucleotides line up with TRBD2. V was clipped by 4 bases and J by 2 bases; unmatched bases: 3. Looked up from germline, CDR1 is SGHDT and CDR2 is YYEEEE. The CDR3 consists of 15 residues. The CDR3 DNA reads TGTGCCAGCAGCGGGAGGGGACCTGGGGCCAACGTCCTGACTTTC. It yields the protein CASSGRGPGANVLTF.

In DNA, the CDR3 is TGTGCCAGCAGTGAAGCGCAGGGCGTACCCCCCCGAGGCTACACCTTC. As protein: CASSEAQGVPPRGYTF. J is TRBJ1-2 and V is TRBV2, with D possibly TRBD1 on 5 matching bases. Trimming removed 0 bases from V and 8 bases from J, with 19 bases in between. This CDR3 contains 16 residues. Germline V gene sequence: CDR1 SNHLY, CDR2 FYNNEI.

The gene calls are TRBV5-1 and TRBJ1-3, with a tentative D call TRBD1 (6 bases). V was shortened by 3 bases and J by 4 bases, with 17 bases between the two germline ends. Per the germline V gene, CDR1 is SGHRS and CDR2 is YFSETQ. This CDR3 is 16 amino acids long. CDR3 amino acids: CASSSTGPVAGNTIYF. In DNA form, the CDR3 reads TGCGCCAGCAGCTCAACAGGGCCAGTAGCCGGAAACACCATATATTTT.

J is TRBJ1-5 and V is TRBV28, with D maybe TRBD1 (6 bases). V was cut by 5 bases and J by 7 bases, with 21 bases left in between. CDR1 and CDR2 (germline): MDHEN, SYDVKM. The CDR3 loop spans 16 amino acids. CDR3 in amino acids: CASSPIGRGILQPQHF. The CDR3 nucleotides are TGTGCCAGCAGTCCCATTGGGAGGGGGATCCTCCAGCCCCAGCATTTT.

This chain uses TRBV10-3 with TRBJ2-5, with D possibly being TRBD2 (5 bases). Germline-derived CDR1 and CDR2 are ENHRY and SYGVKD. The CDR3 contains 17 residues. Trimming stripped 2 bases from V and 5 bases from J, with 21 bases between. CDR3 amino acids: CAISEPPRTGVGETQYF. The CDR3 DNA follows: TGTGCCATCAGTGAGCCCCCGAGGACCGGGGTAGGGGAGACCCAGTACTTC.

The rearrangement uses TRBV9 and TRBJ1-3; 9 bases match TRBD1. Trimming cost V 2 bases and J 0 bases; bases outside gene matches: 3. The CDR3 runs 16 residues. Germline V lookup: CDR1 SGDLS, CDR2 YYNGEE. The CDR3 DNA reads TGTGCCAGCAGCGTGGGACAGGGAAGCTCTGGAAACACCATATATTTT. Encoded protein: CASSVGQGSSGNTIYF.

The chain couples TRBV18 to TRBJ2-1; TRBD2 is a possible D gene (6 bases). This CDR3 region has 15 residues. With 2 bases removed from V and 6 bases from J, the gap between germline ends came to 14 bases. CDR1 and CDR2 from the germline V gene are KGHSH and LQKENI. In DNA, the CDR3 is TGTGCCAGCTCACCATTCGGGGGTTCTGCCAATGAGCAGTTCTTC. Translation: CASSPFGGSANEQFF.

The gene calls are TRBV29-1 and TRBJ1-1; D gene unclear. The ends were cut back, 4 bases at V and 3 bases at J, with 6 bases in the middle. Germline V lookup: CDR1 SQVTM, CDR2 ANQGSEA. The CDR3 totals 11 residues. In nucleotides, the CDR3 is TGCAGCGTTGTGGCCTACACTGAAGCTTTCTTT. Residues: CSVVAYTEAFF.

The chain recombines TRBV5-4 with TRBJ2-5; 11 nucleotides match TRBD2. The CDR3 is 15 amino acids. CDR1 and CDR2 (germline): SGHNT, YYREEE (reference sequence). Losses at the gene ends were 4 bases for V and 5 bases for J; bases not matched to a gene: 7. The CDR3 here is CASSPGTSGGETQYF. CDR3 sequence (DNA): TGTGCCAGCAGCCCCGGGACTAGCGGAGGGGAGACCCAGTACTTC.